This T cell receptor (beta chain) was recorded in a study of cytomegalovirus exposure and HLA in healthy donors. Notes on the study in general: The authors listed about 170 TCR beta chains as cytomegalovirus-associated. A later analysis reportedly identified an Asian-associated ancestry cluster as carrying fewer N-insertions than the approximately 640-donor mean. Owing to their indistinguishability, certain V segments, notably TRBV6-2 and TRBV6-3, were excluded. In a later analysis, roughly 17,000 TCR beta sequences were associated with HLA alleles at 0.05 false discovery rate.

The PCR made use of 60 Vbeta and 13 Jbeta primers. The repertoire was sequenced with immunoSEQ multiplex PCR; TCRdb's copy has only in-frame clones and lacks some. The table shows about 130,000 clones, with 80% to 90% occurring only once. Germline CDR1 and CDR2: SGHAT and FQNNGV. The CDR3 runs to 14 residues. V was trimmed by 1 base and J by 5 bases, leaving 9 bases between them. For this clone: Its antigen is undetermined.

The receptor comes from a woman younger than 35 in good health and CMV-seropositive. Sequencing used PBMCs. The V and J genes are TRBV11-2 and TRBJ2-1; no reliable D call. The CDR3 DNA reads as TGTGCCAGCAGCTTAGGGCAGAAAAACAATGAGCAGTTCTTC. It codes for CASSLGQKNNEQFF.